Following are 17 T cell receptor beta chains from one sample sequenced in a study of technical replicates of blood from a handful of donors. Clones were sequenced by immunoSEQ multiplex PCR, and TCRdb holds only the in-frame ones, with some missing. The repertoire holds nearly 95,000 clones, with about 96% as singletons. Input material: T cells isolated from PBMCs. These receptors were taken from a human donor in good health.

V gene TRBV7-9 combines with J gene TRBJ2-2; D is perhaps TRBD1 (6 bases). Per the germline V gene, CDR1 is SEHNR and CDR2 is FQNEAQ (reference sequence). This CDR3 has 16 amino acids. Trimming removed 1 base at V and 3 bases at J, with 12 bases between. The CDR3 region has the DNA TGTGCCAGCAGCTTAGTGGGGGCTACGGACACCGGGGAGCTGTTTTTT. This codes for CASSLVGATDTGELFF.

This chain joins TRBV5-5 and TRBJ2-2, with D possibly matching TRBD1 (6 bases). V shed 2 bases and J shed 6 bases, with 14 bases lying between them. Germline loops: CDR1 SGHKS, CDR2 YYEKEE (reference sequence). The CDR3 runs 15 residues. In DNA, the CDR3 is TGTGCCAGCAGCTTAACCACAGGGCAAGCCGGGGAGCTGTTTTTT. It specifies CASSLTTGQAGELFF. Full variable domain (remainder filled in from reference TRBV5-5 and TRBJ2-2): DAGVTQSPTHLIKTRGQQVTLRCSPISGHKSVSWYQQVLGQGPQFIFQYYEKEERGRGNFPDRFSARQFPNYSSELNVNALLLGDSALYLCASSLTTGQAGELFFGEGSRLTVL.

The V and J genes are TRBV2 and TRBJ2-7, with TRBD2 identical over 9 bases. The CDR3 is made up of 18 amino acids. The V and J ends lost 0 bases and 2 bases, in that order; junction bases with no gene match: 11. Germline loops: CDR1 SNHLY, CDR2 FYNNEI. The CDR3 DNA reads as TGTGCCAGCAGTGAAGCTCCCGTTACTAGCGGGTATACCTACGAGCAGTACTTC. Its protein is CASSEAPVTSGYTYEQYF.

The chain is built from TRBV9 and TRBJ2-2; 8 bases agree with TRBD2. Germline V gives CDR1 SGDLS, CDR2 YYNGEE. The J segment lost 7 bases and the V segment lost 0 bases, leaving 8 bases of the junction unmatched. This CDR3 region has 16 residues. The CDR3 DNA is TGTGCCAGCAGCGTAGAGAGCGGGAGAGGGCACGGGGAGCTGTTTTTT. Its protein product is CASSVESGRGHGELFF.

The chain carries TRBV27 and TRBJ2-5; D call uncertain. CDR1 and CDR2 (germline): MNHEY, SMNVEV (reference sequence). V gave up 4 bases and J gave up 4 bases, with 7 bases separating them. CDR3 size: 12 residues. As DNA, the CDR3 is TGTGCCAGCAGTTCTCCGAGAGAGACCCAGTACTTC. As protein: CASSSPRETQYF.

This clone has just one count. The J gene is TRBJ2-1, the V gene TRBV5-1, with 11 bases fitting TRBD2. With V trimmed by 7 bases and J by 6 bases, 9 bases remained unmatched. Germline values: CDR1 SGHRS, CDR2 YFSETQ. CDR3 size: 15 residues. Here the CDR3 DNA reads TGCGCCAGCTCAGCTCCGGGACTAGCGGCCAATGAGCAGTTCTTC. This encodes CASSAPGLAANEQFF.

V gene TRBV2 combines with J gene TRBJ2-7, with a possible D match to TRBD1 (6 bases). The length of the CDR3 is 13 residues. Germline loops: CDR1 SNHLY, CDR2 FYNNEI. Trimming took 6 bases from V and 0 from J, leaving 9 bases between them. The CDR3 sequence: CASSRDTSYEQYF. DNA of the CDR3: TGTGCCAGCAGCAGGGACACCTCCTACGAGCAGTACTTC.

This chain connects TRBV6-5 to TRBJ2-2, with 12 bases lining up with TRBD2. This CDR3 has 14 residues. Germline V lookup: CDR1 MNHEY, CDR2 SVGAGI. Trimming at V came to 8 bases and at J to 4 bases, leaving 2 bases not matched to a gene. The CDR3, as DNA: TGTGCCAGCGGGACTAGCGGGCTCACCGGGGAGCTGTTTTTT. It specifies CASGTSGLTGELFF.

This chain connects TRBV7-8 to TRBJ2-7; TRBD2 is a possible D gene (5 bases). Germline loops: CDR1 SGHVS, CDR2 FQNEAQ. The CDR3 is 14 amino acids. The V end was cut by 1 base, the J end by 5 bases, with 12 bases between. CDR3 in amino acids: CASSLEVRRDEQYF. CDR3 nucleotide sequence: TGTGCCAGCAGCTTAGAAGTCAGGCGGGACGAGCAGTACTTC.

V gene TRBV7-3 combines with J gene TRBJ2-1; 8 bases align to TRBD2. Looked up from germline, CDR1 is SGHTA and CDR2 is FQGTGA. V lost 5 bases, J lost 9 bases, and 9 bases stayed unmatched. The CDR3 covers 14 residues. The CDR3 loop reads CASSVSGSSSEQFF. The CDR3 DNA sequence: TGTGCCAGCAGCGTGAGCGGGAGTAGTAGTGAGCAGTTCTTC.

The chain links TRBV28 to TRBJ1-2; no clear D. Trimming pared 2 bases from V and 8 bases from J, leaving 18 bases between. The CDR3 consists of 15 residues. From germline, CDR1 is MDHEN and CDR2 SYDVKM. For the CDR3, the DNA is TGTGCCAGCAGTTTAGATCCCCTCATCTCCTACGGCTACACCTTC. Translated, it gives CASSLDPLISYGYTF.

The CDR3 DNA is TGTGCCAGCAGCTCCACGTTTAGCGGGAGGTCCGGCGGGGAGCTGTTTTTT. It codes for CASSSTFSGRSGGELFF. The chain recombines TRBV7-9 with TRBJ2-2; 10 nucleotides line up with TRBD2. There are 17 residues in the CDR3. J was trimmed by 7 bases and V by 4 bases; bases with no gene match: 12. In germline, CDR1 is SEHNR, CDR2 FQNEAQ (reference sequence).

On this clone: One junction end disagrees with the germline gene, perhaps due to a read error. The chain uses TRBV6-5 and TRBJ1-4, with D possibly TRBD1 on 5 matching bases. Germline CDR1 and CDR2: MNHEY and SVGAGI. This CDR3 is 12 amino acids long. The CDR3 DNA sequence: TGTGCCAGCAGTTACCGGGGGGAAACACTGTTTTTT. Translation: CASSYRGETLFF.

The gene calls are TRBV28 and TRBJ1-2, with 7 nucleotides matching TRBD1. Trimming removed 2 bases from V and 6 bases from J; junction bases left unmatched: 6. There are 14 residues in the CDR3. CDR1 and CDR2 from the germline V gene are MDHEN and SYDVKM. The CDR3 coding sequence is TGTGCCAGCAGTTTAAGGGGGCGCCGAAATGGCTACACCTTC. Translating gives CASSLRGRRNGYTF.

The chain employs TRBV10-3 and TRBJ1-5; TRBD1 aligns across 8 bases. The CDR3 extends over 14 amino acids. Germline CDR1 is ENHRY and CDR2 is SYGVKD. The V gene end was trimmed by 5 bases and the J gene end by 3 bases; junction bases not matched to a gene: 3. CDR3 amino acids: CAISRGQANQPQHF. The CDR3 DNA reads TGTGCCATCAGTAGGGGACAGGCCAATCAGCCCCAGCATTTT.

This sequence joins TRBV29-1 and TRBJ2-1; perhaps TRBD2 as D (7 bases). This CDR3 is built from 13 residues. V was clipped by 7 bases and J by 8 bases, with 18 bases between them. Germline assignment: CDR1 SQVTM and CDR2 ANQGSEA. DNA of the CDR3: TGCAGCGCTCCTCTGTGGGAGGGGGATGAGCAGTTCTTC. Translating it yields CSAPLWEGDEQFF.

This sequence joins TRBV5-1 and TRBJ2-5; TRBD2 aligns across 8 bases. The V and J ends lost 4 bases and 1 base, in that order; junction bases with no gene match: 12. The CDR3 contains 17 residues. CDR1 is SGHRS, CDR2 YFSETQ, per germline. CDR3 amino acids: CASSLSGSGGFQETQYF. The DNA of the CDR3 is TGCGCCAGCAGCCTGAGCGGGAGTGGCGGGTTCCAAGAGACCCAGTACTTC. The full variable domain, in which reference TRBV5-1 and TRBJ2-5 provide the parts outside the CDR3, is KAGVTQTPRYLIKTRGQQVTLSCSPISGHRSVSWYQQTPGQGLQFLFEYFSETQRNKGNFPGRFSGRQFSNSRSEMNVSTLELGDSALYLCASSLSGSGGFQETQYFGPGTRLLVL.